This is a list of T cell receptor beta chains from one sample in a study of neurological immune-mediated disorders. TCRdb redid the calling of the 5' RACE reads with MiXCR, one entry per CDR3 protein. The data show some 46,000 distinct CDR3 sequences, around 4.5% seen once. The material sequenced was PBMCs. The origin of the receptors is a woman aged 55-70 years with multiple sclerosis. Both conserved end residues are part of each CDR3. The D gene is left open where the match is weak. Clone size is not always given. Where it is, it says once, few, many or a class for expanded clones.

len: 14
j_gene: TRBJ2-1
abundance: NA
v_gene: TRBV20-1
d_gene: TRBD2
CDR3nt: TGCAGTGCCAGGGGACTAGCGGATTACAATGAGCAGTTCTTC
CDR3aa: CSARGLADYNEQFF

len: 14
j_gene: TRBJ2-5
abundance: many
v_gene: TRBV29-1
d_gene: TRBD1
CDR3nt: TGCAGCGCCAGCCAGGGACAGGGAGGGGAGACCCAGTACTTC
CDR3aa: CSASQGQGGETQYF

len: 13
j_gene: TRBJ2-3
abundance: many
v_gene: TRBV20-1
d_gene: TRBD2
CDR3nt: TGCAGTGCTATACTAGCGAACACAGATACGCAGTATTTT
CDR3aa: CSAILANTDTQYF

len: 14
j_gene: TRBJ2-1
abundance: many
v_gene: TRBV2
d_gene: NA
CDR3nt: TGTGCCAGCAATCGCGGGGCAAATAACAATGAGCAGTTCTTC
CDR3aa: CASNRGANNNEQFF

len: 14
j_gene: TRBJ2-1
abundance: many
v_gene: TRBV29-1
d_gene: NA
CDR3nt: TGCAGCGTTGAAGGTCAGGGGCACTACAATGAGCAGTTCTTC
CDR3aa: CSVEGQGHYNEQFF

len: 13
j_gene: TRBJ1-4
abundance: NA
v_gene: TRBV29-1
d_gene: TRBD1
CDR3nt: TGCAGCGCACCGGGACAGGGAGAAGAAAAACTGTTTTTT
CDR3aa: CSAPGQGEEKLFF

len: 15
j_gene: TRBJ1-4
abundance: many
v_gene: TRBV28
d_gene: NA
CDR3nt: TGTGCCAGCAGTTTACGTGGCAGAAGTAATGAAAAACTGTTTTTT
CDR3aa: CASSLRGRSNEKLFF

len: 15
j_gene: TRBJ2-3
abundance: NA
v_gene: TRBV20-1
d_gene: NA
CDR3nt: TGCAGTGCCGAAGCTCTAGTGGGAGGCACAGATACGCAGTATTTT
CDR3aa: CSAEALVGGTDTQYF

len: 11
j_gene: TRBJ2-5
abundance: many
v_gene: TRBV6-1
d_gene: NA
CDR3nt: TGTGCCAGCAGTGTTGGCGAGACCCAGTACTTC
CDR3aa: CASSVGETQYF

len: 16
j_gene: TRBJ1-1
abundance: many
v_gene: TRBV6-5
d_gene: NA
CDR3nt: TGTGCCAGCAGTTATTTATCGCAGGGAGGAAGGACTGAAGCTTTCTTT
CDR3aa: CASSYLSQGGRTEAFF

len: 12
j_gene: TRBJ2-5
abundance: many
v_gene: TRBV20-1
d_gene: NA
CDR3nt: TGCAGTGCTAGGTTGGTGGGCGGGACCCAGTACTTC
CDR3aa: CSARLVGGTQYF

len: 15
j_gene: TRBJ2-3
abundance: NA
v_gene: TRBV7-8
d_gene: TRBD1
CDR3nt: TGTGCCAGCAGCCAGGACAGGGGGTCGACAGATACGCAGTATTTT
CDR3aa: CASSQDRGSTDTQYF

len: 15
j_gene: TRBJ2-6
abundance: few
v_gene: TRBV28
d_gene: TRBD1
CDR3nt: TGTGCCCACAGGGGGCTCGGCTCTGGGGCCAACGTCCTGACTTTC
CDR3aa: CAHRGLGSGANVLTF

len: 12
j_gene: TRBJ2-7
abundance: many
v_gene: TRBV5-1
d_gene: NA
CDR3nt: TGCGCCAGCAGCTTGGTGGCAGGCGAGCAGTACTTC
CDR3aa: CASSLVAGEQYF